This T cell receptor (beta chain) comes out of a study of kidney transplant recipient with SARS-CoV-2 infection. From the reads, TCRdb called clonotypes with MiXCR, one entry per CDR3 protein. The profile shows 200,000 to 300,000 distinct CDR3 sequences, 25% to 30% of them singletons. The length of the CDR3 is 14 residues. CDR1 is SGHDT and CDR2 is YYEEEE in the germline V gene. Comments on this clonotype: A read error may produce the germline difference seen at one junction end.

The sequencing here drew on a blood sample, taken at baseline and around day 120 from a kidney transplant recipient. The rearrangement joins TRBV5-6 to TRBJ2-7; tentative D call: TRBD2 (5 bases). This TCR came from a male patient aged 25 to 39 who had COVID-19 and was a kidney transplant recipient. T cells may partly derive from the graft donor. In DNA, the CDR3 is TGTGCCGGCAGCTCCACTAGGAGCTCCTACGAGCAGTACTTC. Protein product: CAGSSTRSSYEQYF.